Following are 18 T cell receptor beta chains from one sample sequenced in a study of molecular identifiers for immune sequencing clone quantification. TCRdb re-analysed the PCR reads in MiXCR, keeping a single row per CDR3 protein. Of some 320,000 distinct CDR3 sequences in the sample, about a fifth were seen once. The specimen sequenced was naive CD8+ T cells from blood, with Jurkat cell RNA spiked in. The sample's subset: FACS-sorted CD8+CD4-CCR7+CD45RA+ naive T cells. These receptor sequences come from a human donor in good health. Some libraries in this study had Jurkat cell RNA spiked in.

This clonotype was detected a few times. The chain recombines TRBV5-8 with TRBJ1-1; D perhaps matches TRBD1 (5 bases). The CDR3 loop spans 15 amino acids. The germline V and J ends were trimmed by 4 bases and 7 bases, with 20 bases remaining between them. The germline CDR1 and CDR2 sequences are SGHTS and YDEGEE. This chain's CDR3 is CASSLGVPLGDEAFF. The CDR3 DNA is TGTGCCAGCAGCCTGGGCGTGCCCCTGGGGGATGAAGCTTTCTTT.

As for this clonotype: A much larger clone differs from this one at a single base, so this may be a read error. The CDR3 protein is CASSFFQQGGEKLFF. The CDR3 coding sequence is TGTGCCAGCAGCTTTTTCCAGCAGGGGGGTGAAAAACTGTTTTTT. The gene calls are TRBV13 and TRBJ1-4; TRBD1 matches at 7 bases. This CDR3 has 15 residues. The germline CDR1 and CDR2 sequences are PRHDT and FYEKMQ (reference sequence). J was trimmed by 7 bases and V by 3 bases; bases with no gene match: 8. Complete variable domain (other parts from reference TRBV13 and TRBJ1-4): AAGVIQSPRHLIKEKRETATLKCYPIPRHDTVYWYQQGPGQDPQFLISFYEKMQSDKGSIPDRFSAQQFSDYHSELNMSSLELGDSALYFCASSFFQQGGEKLFFGSGTQLSVL.

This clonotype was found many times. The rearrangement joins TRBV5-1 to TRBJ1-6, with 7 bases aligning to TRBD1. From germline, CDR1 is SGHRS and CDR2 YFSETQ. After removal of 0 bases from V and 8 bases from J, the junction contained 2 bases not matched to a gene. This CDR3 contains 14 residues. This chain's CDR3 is CASSLGDSHSPLHF. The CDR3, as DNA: TGCGCCAGCAGCTTGGGGGACAGCCATTCACCCCTCCACTTT.

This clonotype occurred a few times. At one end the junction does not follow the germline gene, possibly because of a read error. This chain's CDR3 is CASSLKGGRNNQPQHF. Here the CDR3 DNA reads TGTGCCAGCAGCTTGAAGGGTGGCCGGAACAATCAGCCCCAGCATTTT. The J gene is TRBJ1-5, the V gene TRBV5-3; D ambiguous. TRBV5-3 is an ORF; its function is uncertain. The CDR3 contains 16 residues.

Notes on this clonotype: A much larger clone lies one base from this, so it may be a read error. The CDR3 spells CASSPDISGTDTPYF. Here the CDR3 DNA reads TGTGCCAGCTCACCAGATATCTCGGGCACAGATACGCCGTATTTT. The genes are TRBV18 and TRBJ2-3; no reliable D call. CDR3 size: 15 residues. The V gene's germline CDR1 is KGHSH and CDR2 LQKENI. The complete variable domain, with remaining parts taken from reference TRBV18 and TRBJ2-3, reads NAGVMQNPRHLVRRRGQEARLRCSPMKGHSHVYWYRQLPEEGLKFMVYLQKENIIDESGMPKERFSAEFPKEGPSILRIQQVVRGDSAAYFCASSPDISGTDTPYFGPGTRLTVL.

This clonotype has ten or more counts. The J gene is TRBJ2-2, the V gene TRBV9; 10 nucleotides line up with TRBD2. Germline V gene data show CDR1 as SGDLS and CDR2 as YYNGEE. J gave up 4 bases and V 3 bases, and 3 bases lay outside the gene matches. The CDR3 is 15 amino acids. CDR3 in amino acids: CASSASGGATGELFF. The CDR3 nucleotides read TGTGCCAGCAGCGCTAGCGGGGGTGCCACCGGGGAGCTGTTTTTT.

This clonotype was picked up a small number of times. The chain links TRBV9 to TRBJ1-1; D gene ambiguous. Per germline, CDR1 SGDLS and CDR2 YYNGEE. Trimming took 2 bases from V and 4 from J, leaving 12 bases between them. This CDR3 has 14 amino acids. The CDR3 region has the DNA TGTGCCAGCAGCGTTGCGTGGCAGTCCACTGAAGCTTTCTTT. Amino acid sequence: CASSVAWQSTEAFF.

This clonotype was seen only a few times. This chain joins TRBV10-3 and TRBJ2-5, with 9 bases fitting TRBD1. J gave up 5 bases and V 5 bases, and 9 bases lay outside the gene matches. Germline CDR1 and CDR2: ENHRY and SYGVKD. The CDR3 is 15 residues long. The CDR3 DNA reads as TGTGCCATCAGTACTACAGGGGGCCCGGGGGAGACCCAGTACTTC. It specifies CAISTTGGPGETQYF.

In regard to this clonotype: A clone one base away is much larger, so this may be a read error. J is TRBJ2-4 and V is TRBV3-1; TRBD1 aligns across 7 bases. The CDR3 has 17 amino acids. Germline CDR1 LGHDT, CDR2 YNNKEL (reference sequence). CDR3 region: CACSQDPNWTGKNIQYF. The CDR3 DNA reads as TGTGCCTGCAGCCAAGACCCAAATTGGACAGGCAAAAACATTCAGTACTTC.

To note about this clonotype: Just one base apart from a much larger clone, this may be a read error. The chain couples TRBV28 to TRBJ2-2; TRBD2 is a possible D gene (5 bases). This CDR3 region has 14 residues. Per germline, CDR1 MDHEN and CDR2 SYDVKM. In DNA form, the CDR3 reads TGTGCCAGCAGTTTAAGTCTTCGTACCGGGGAGCTGCTTTTT. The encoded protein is CASSLSLRTGELLF.

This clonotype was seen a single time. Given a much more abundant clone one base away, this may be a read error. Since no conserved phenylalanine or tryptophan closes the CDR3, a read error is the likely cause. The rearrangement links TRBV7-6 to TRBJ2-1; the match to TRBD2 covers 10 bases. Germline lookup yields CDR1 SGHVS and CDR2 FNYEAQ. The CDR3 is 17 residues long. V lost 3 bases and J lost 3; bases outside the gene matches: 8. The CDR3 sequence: CASSLGHSGGFYNEQFS. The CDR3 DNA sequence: TGTGCCAGCAGCTTGGGACATAGCGGGGGGTTCTACAATGAGCAGTTCTCC.

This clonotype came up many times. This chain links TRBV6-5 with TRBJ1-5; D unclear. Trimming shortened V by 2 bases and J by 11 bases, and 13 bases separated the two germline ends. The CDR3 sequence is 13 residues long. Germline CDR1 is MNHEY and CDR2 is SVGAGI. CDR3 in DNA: TGTGCCAGCAGTTACGGCCAAACCTTTGCCCAGCATTTT. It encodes CASSYGQTFAQHF.

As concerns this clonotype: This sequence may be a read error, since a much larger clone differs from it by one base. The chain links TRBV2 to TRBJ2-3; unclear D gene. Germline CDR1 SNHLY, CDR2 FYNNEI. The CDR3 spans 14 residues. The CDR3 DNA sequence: TGTGCCAGCAGTGCCCTTCCTGGCACAGATGCGCAGTATTTT. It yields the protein CASSALPGTDAQYF.

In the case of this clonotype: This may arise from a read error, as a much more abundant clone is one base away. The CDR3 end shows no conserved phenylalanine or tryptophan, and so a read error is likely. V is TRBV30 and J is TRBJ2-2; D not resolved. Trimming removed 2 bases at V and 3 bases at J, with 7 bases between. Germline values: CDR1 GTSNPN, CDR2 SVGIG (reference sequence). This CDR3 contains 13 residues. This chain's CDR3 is CAWSIFDTGELFS. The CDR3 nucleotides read TGTGCCTGGAGTATCTTCGACACCGGGGAGCTGTTTTCT.

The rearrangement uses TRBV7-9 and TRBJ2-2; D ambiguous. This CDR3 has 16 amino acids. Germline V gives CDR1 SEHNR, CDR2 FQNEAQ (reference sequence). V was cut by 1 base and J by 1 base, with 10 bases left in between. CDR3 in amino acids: CASSLGLTGNTGELFF. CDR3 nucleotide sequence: TGTGCCAGCAGCTTAGGATTAACCGGGAACACCGGGGAGCTGTTTTTT.

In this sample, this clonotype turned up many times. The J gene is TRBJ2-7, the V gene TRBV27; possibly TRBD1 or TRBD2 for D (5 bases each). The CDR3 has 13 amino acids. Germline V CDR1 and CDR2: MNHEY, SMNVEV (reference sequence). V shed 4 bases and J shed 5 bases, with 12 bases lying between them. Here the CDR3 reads CASSSGPSNEQYF. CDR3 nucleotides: TGTGCCAGCAGTTCGGGACCTAGTAACGAGCAGTACTTC.

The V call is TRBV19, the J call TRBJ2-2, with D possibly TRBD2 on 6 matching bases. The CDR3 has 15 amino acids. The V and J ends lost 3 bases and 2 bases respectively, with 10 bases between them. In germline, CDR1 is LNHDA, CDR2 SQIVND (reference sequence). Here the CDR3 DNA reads TGTGCCAGTAGTATCCTAGCGAGCAACACCGGGGAGCTGTTTTTT. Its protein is CASSILASNTGELFF.

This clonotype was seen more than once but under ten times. Written as DNA, the CDR3 is TGTGCCAGCAGCCCTATTTCCTTTAGCGGGAGTTCAGATACGCAGTATTTT. Protein product: CASSPISFSGSSDTQYF. The genes are TRBV7-3 and TRBJ2-3; 9 bases line up with TRBD2. The CDR3 is 17 residues long. Trimming removed 5 bases from V and 4 bases from J; junction bases left unmatched: 13. Germline V gene sequence: CDR1 SGHTA, CDR2 FQGTGA.